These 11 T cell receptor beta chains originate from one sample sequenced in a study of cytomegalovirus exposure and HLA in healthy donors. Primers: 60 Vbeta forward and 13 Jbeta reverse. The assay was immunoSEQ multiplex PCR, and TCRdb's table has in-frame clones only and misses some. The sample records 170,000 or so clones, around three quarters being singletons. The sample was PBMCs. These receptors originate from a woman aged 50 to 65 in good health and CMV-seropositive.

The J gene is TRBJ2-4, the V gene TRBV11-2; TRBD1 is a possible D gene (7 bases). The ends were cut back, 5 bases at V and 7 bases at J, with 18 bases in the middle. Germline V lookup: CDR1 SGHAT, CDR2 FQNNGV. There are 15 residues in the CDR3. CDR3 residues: CASSSLRGARNIQYF. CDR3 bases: TGTGCCAGCAGCAGCCTCAGGGGGGCGAGGAACATTCAGTACTTC.

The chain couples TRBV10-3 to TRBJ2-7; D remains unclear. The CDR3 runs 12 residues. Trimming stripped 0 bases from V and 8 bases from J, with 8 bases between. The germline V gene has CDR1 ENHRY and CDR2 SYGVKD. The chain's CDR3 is CAISESAVKQYF. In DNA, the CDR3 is TGTGCCATCAGTGAGTCGGCCGTCAAGCAGTACTTC.

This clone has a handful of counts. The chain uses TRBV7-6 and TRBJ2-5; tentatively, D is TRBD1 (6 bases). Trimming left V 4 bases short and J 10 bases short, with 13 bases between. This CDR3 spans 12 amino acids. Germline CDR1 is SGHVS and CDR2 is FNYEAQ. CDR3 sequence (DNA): TGTGCCAGCAGCTCAAAACAGGGAGACCAGTACTTC. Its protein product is CASSSKQGDQYF.

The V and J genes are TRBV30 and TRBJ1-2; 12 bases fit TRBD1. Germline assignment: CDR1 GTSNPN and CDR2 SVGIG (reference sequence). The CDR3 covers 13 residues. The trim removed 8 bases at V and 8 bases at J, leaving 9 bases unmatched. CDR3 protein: CAHPGTGGVGYTF. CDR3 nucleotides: TGTGCCCACCCCGGGACAGGGGGCGTCGGCTACACCTTC.

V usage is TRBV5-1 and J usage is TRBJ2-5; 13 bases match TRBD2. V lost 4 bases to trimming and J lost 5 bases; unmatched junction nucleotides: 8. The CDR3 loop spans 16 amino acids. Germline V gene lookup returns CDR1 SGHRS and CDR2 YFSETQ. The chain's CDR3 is CASSPRTSGSGETQYF. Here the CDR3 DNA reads TGCGCCAGCAGCCCGAGGACTAGCGGGAGTGGTGAGACCCAGTACTTC.

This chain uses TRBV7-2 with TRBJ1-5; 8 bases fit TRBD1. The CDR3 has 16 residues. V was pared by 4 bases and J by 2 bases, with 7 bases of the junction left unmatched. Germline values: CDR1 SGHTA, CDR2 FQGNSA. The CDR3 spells CASSYISTGGNQPQHF. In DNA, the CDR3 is TGTGCCAGCAGCTATATTTCGACAGGGGGCAATCAGCCCCAGCATTTT.

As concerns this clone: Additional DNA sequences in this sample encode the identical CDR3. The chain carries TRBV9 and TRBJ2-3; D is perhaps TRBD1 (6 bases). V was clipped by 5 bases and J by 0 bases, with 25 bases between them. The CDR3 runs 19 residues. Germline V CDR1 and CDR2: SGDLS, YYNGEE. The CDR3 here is CASSDAVTGGRVSTDTQYF. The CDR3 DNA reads TGTGCCAGCAGTGATGCGGTGACAGGAGGCAGAGTGAGCACAGATACGCAGTATTTT.

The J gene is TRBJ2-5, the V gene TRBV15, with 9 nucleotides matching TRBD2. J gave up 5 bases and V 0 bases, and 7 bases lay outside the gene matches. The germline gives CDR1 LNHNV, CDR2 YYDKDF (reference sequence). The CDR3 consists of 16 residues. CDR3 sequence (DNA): TGTGCCACCAGCAGAGACTGGCGGGGGGGCTTGGAGACCCAGTACTTC. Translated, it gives CATSRDWRGGLETQYF.

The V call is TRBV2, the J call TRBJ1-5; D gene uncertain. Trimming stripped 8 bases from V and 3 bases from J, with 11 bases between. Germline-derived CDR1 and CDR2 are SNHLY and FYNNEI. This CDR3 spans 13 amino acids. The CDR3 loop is CASGLQSNQPQHF. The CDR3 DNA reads TGTGCCAGCGGGTTACAGTCCAATCAGCCCCAGCATTTT.

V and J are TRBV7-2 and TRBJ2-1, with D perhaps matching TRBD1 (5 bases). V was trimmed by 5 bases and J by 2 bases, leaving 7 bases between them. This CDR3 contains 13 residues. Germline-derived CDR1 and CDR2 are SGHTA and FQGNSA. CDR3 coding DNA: TGTGCCAGCAGCAAGGGGACCTACAATGAGCAGTTCTTC. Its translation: CASSKGTYNEQFF.

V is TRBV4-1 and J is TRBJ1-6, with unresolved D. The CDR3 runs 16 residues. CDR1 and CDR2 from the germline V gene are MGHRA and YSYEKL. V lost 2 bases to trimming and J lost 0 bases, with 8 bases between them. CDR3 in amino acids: CASSQPTVSYNSPLHF. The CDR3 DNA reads TGCGCCAGCAGCCAACCAACAGTCTCCTATAATTCACCCCTCCACTTT.